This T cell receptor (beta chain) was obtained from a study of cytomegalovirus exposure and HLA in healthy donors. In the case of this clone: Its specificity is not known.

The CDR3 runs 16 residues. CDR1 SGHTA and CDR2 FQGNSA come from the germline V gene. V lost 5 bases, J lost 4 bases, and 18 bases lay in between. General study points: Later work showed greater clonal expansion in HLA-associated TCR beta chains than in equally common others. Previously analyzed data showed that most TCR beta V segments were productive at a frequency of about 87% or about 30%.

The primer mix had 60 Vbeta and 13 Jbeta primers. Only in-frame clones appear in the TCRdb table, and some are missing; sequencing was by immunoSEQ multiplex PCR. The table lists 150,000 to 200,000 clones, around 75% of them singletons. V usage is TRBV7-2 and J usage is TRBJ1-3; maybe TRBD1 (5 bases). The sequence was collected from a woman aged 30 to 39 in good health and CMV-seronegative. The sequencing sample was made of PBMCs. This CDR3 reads CASSGRGGRSGNTIYF. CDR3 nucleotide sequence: TGTGCCAGCAGCGGCCGCGGGGGGAGGTCCGGAAACACCATATATTTT.